This TCR beta chain was sequenced in a study of cytomegalovirus exposure and HLA in healthy donors. The CDR3 runs to 17 residues. The V and J ends lost 7 bases and 6 bases, in that order; junction bases with no gene match: 20. Germline CDR1 reads SGHNT; CDR2 reads YYREEE (reference sequence). Profiled with immunoSEQ multiplex PCR; TCRdb holds only in-frame clones, not every one. This table has more than 50,000 clones, 75% to 95% appearing once. Sequenced input: PBMCs. This receptor was obtained from a woman aged 25 to 39 in good health and CMV-seronegative. The chain combines TRBV5-4 with TRBJ2-3, with 7 bases matching TRBD2. The CDR3 reads CASRGEASGTAVDTQYF. The DNA for the CDR3 is TGTGCCAGCCGAGGAGAGGCTAGCGGCACCGCCGTGGATACGCAGTATTTT.